This T cell receptor (beta chain) was found in a study of OX40 agonist ivuxolimab in advanced cancers. About the full investigation: Ivuxolimab was a fully human IgG2 agonistic monoclonal antibody targeting the costimulatory receptor OX40 (CD134). Intravenous ivuxolimab was administered to patients every 2 weeks at six dose levels: 0.01, 0.1, 0.3, 1.5, 3 and 10 mg/kg. Among the roughly 50 dose-escalation patients, about 19 had hepatocellular carcinoma, around 15 melanoma, 9 renal cell carcinoma and 9 head and neck cancer. Partial responses were achieved by three dose-escalation patients, of whom one had hepatocellular carcinoma and two had cutaneous melanoma. In the dose-escalation cohort, approximately 82% of patients were male, and the mean age was approximately 60 years with a range of about 20 to 90. The point of sequencing TCRbeta in the periphery was to test whether ivuxolimab changed TCR sequence diversity and drove clonal T-cell expansion. Patients were allowed to have had prior anti-PD-1, anti-PD-L1 or anti-CTLA-4 therapy, and approximately 37% of the dose-escalation patients had been treated with checkpoint inhibitors. The paper reports the monotherapy dose-escalation portion (N of about 50 patients) of the phase I ivuxolimab trial.

Genomic DNA was isolated from the sorted cells so that the TCRbeta CDR3 region could be sequenced. The immunoSEQ Assay was used to sequence the TCRbeta CDR3 regions. The immuneACCESS repertoire file appears here via TCRdb, limited to in-frame rearrangements. These files lack a portion of the clones; in checked studies, under half of the deficit traces to unresolved V genes, and the cause of the others is not known. This sample comprises tens of thousands of clones, roughly nine tenths of them detected only once. The ten largest clones add up to around 1.8% of the sample. The trial excluded patients who had a history of autoimmune disease or were on systemic immunosuppression. Peripheral blood for TCR sequencing was collected from all dose cohorts at baseline, on cycle 4 day 1, and on cycle 7 day 1. The samples were drawn from a first-in-human, open-label, multicenter phase I dose-escalation trial of ivuxolimab. Adults with locally advanced or metastatic melanoma, renal cell carcinoma, hepatocellular carcinoma or head and neck squamous cell carcinoma were enrolled in the trial. Before TCR sequencing, CD4+ T cells and CD8+ T cells from peripheral blood were sorted into separate populations.

What the research found in general, with its limitations: Which antigens the clonally expanded peripheral T cells were specific for was not determined. At doses of 0.1 to 3.0 mg/kg, clonal expansion of both CD4+ and CD8+ T cells in blood was seen between baseline and week 6. After ivuxolimab, expanded clones were on average more numerous among CD8+ T cells than among CD4+ T cells. Low levels of normalized T-cell clonal expansion were also seen in some patients who did not respond. In the 0.1-3.0 mg/kg groups, partial responders had among the lowest normalized peripheral clonal expansion, particularly in CD8+ T cells.

Concerning this clone: The antigen it recognizes is unknown. Base qualities were left out, and no much larger clone turns up one base away.

Unmatched junction bases come to 6, with V trimmed by 2 bases and J by 2 bases. There are 16 amino acids in the CDR3, from cysteine to phenylalanine inclusive. Just CDR3 DNA is preserved here, 48 bases in frame from base 1. The germline V gene specifies LGHNA as CDR1 and YNFKEQ as CDR2. The sequence derives from an adult with an advanced solid tumor such as melanoma, head and neck, liver or kidney cancer. This specimen consisted of CD4+ or CD8+ T cells sorted from blood, obtained in a trial of the OX40 agonist ivuxolimab. Rearrangement joined TRBV4-2 to TRBJ2-1, with 7 junctional bases fitting TRBD2. This receptor has the CDR3 CASSQQYGGTYNEQFF. The nucleotide sequence is TGTGCCAGCAGCCAACAGTACGGGGGGACCTACAATGAGCAGTTCTTC.